These T cell receptor beta chains were read from a single sample in a study of CD8 T cells in ankylosing spondylitis. From the 5' RACE reads, TCRdb called clonotypes with MiXCR, one entry per CDR3 protein. This table has about 130,000 distinct CDR3 sequences, approximately 9.9% appearing once. The material sequenced was blood, either unsorted or a sorted T cell fraction (not recorded which). The receptors originated from a male donor with ankylosing spondylitis or in good health (not recorded which). CDR3s include the opening cysteine and the closing phenylalanine or tryptophan. Fields, in order: CDR3 DNA, CDR3 protein, clone size, V gene, J gene, D gene. A D gene is named only where the DNA matches it firmly. Size values are once, few and many counts, or a class for expanded clones, and some rows have none.

cdr3_nt: TGTGCCAGCACTTTTCGAAGCGGGAGGGCCTACAATGAGCAGTTCTTC
cdr3_aa: CASTFRSGRAYNEQFF
clone_size: many
v_call: TRBV21-1
j_call: TRBJ2-1
d_call: NA

cdr3_nt: TGTGCCAGCAGTTTAGCCCTAACGACAGGGTCTTGGTGGGTAGATACGCAGTATTTT
cdr3_aa: CASSLALTTGSWWVDTQYF
clone_size: NA
v_call: TRBV12-3/TRBV12-4
j_call: TRBJ2-3
d_call: TRBD1

cdr3_nt: TGCGCCAGCAGAAGAGGGGAGGGATCCTACGAGCAGTACTTC
cdr3_aa: CASRRGEGSYEQYF
clone_size: many
v_call: TRBV5-1
j_call: TRBJ2-7
d_call: TRBD2

cdr3_nt: TGTGCCAGCAGTATAGGACAGGCATATGGCTACACCTTC
cdr3_aa: CASSIGQAYGYTF
clone_size: many
v_call: TRBV12-3/TRBV12-4
j_call: TRBJ1-2
d_call: TRBD1

cdr3_nt: TGTGCCAGCAGTCCCGGGACCCTCAGGGTCAATGAGCAGTTCTTC
cdr3_aa: CASSPGTLRVNEQFF
clone_size: few
v_call: TRBV12-3/TRBV12-4
j_call: TRBJ2-1
d_call: NA

cdr3_nt: TGCGCCAGCAGCCAGACGGGACAGACGATCTACGAGCAGTACTTC
cdr3_aa: CASSQTGQTIYEQYF
clone_size: many
v_call: TRBV5-1
j_call: TRBJ2-7
d_call: TRBD1

cdr3_nt: TGTGCCAGCAGCTCGGGGGCCGGGACAGATACGCAGTATTTT
cdr3_aa: CASSSGAGTDTQYF
clone_size: many
v_call: TRBV7-2
j_call: TRBJ2-3
d_call: NA

cdr3_nt: TGTGCCAGCAGCCCACCCGTGGGCTCTGGAAACACCATATATTTT
cdr3_aa: CASSPPVGSGNTIYF
clone_size: NA
v_call: TRBV28
j_call: TRBJ1-3
d_call: NA

cdr3_nt: TGTGCCAGCAGCCAATTTCCGGGAGAGTACAATGAGCAGTTCTTC
cdr3_aa: CASSQFPGEYNEQFF
clone_size: NA
v_call: TRBV14
j_call: TRBJ2-1
d_call: NA

cdr3_nt: TGTGCCACCAGCAGACTTCAGGAGCTCGAGCAGTACTTC
cdr3_aa: CATSRLQELEQYF
clone_size: NA
v_call: TRBV15
j_call: TRBJ2-7
d_call: NA

cdr3_nt: TGCAGTGCTAGACCTCAGATTTTCACCGGGGAGCTGTTTTTT
cdr3_aa: CSARPQIFTGELFF
clone_size: many
v_call: TRBV20-1
j_call: TRBJ2-2
d_call: NA

cdr3_nt: TGCAGTGCTAGAGATTCAGGGACAGGGTCCGCCTACGAGCAGTACTTC
cdr3_aa: CSARDSGTGSAYEQYF
clone_size: NA
v_call: TRBV20-1
j_call: TRBJ2-7
d_call: TRBD1

cdr3_nt: TGCAGTGCTAGTGGTATTGGCGGGAGGGGGCATTACGAGCAGTACTTC
cdr3_aa: CSASGIGGRGHYEQYF
clone_size: many
v_call: TRBV20-1
j_call: TRBJ2-7
d_call: TRBD2

cdr3_nt: TGTGCCAGCAGACCTGGGGTAGCGGGAGCAGGAAATGAGCAGTTCTTC
cdr3_aa: CASRPGVAGAGNEQFF
clone_size: many
v_call: TRBV7-2
j_call: TRBJ2-1
d_call: TRBD2

cdr3_nt: TGCAGTGCTAGTATGGCGGTCAAGCGGGAGACCTCCTACGAGCAGTACTTC
cdr3_aa: CSASMAVKRETSYEQYF
clone_size: NA
v_call: TRBV20-1
j_call: TRBJ2-7
d_call: TRBD2

cdr3_nt: TGCGCCAGCTCCGGCCATTCCTCCTACGAGCAGTACTTC
cdr3_aa: CASSGHSSYEQYF
clone_size: many
v_call: TRBV4-1
j_call: TRBJ2-7
d_call: NA

cdr3_nt: TGTGCCAGCAGCTTAGTGGCTAGCGGGAAACTCTACGAGCAGTACTTC
cdr3_aa: CASSLVASGKLYEQYF
clone_size: few
v_call: TRBV7-2
j_call: TRBJ2-7
d_call: TRBD2

cdr3_nt: TGCAGTGCTCGACTGGGGACTAGCTTCGTAGGTGAGCAGTTCTTC
cdr3_aa: CSARLGTSFVGEQFF
clone_size: NA
v_call: TRBV20-1
j_call: TRBJ2-1
d_call: TRBD2

cdr3_nt: TGTGCCAGCAGCTTGCGAACGCGCGGTGCCACAGATACGCAGTATTTT
cdr3_aa: CASSLRTRGATDTQYF
clone_size: many
v_call: TRBV5-5
j_call: TRBJ2-3
d_call: NA

cdr3_nt: TGCAGTGCTAGTTCCCCGCTGACGAACACTGAAGCTTTCTTT
cdr3_aa: CSASSPLTNTEAFF
clone_size: NA
v_call: TRBV20-1
j_call: TRBJ1-1
d_call: NA

cdr3_nt: TGTGCCAGCAGCTTAGCCACCGGGACTAGCGCCCGTTCCTACAATGAGCAGTTCTTC
cdr3_aa: CASSLATGTSARSYNEQFF
clone_size: NA
v_call: TRBV11-1
j_call: TRBJ2-1
d_call: TRBD2

cdr3_nt: TGCAGTGCTCTGATAGCGGGAGTGAATGAGCAGTTCTTC
cdr3_aa: CSALIAGVNEQFF
clone_size: many
v_call: TRBV20-1
j_call: TRBJ2-1
d_call: TRBD2

cdr3_nt: TGTGCCAGCAGCCCTGAGCTATACGAGCAGTACTTC
cdr3_aa: CASSPELYEQYF
clone_size: NA
v_call: TRBV5-5
j_call: TRBJ2-7
d_call: NA

cdr3_nt: TGTGCCAGCAGCTTAGGGGTGCGGCTAGCGGGAGGTCATCCGAACACCGGGGAGCTGTTTTTT
cdr3_aa: CASSLGVRLAGGHPNTGELFF
clone_size: NA
v_call: TRBV11-1
j_call: TRBJ2-2
d_call: TRBD2

cdr3_nt: TGTGCCAGCAGCCCGGCGTTGGGGTTTCGAGGAGATACGCAGTATTTT
cdr3_aa: CASSPALGFRGDTQYF
clone_size: many
v_call: TRBV5-6
j_call: TRBJ2-3
d_call: NA

cdr3_nt: TGTGCCAGCAGCTCCACAGAGACCCAGTACTTC
cdr3_aa: CASSSTETQYF
clone_size: many
v_call: TRBV5-6
j_call: TRBJ2-5
d_call: NA